The source of this T cell receptor (beta chain) is a study of T cell repertoires in cytomegalovirus infection. This clonotype appeared a few times. Its specificity is unknown. TCRdb re-derived calls from the reads in MiXCR, one entry per CDR3 protein. The sample has about 360,000 distinct CDR3 sequences, about a sixth seen once. Germline trimming cut 4 bases from V and 4 bases from J; bases unmatched to any gene: 4. The germline CDR1 and CDR2 sequences are SQVTM and ANQGSEA. The CDR3 is made up of 13 amino acids. Notes on the study in general: It was HLA-C-restricted CMV-specific TCR beta clonotypes that dominated the response ex vivo.

The rearrangement joins TRBV29-1 to TRBJ2-5; 9 bases fit TRBD2. This TCR was recovered from a human donor in good health (CMV status not recorded). Some clones in this sample may be carry-over from other donors' samples. What was sequenced was PBMCs. The CDR3 spells CSVVSGGGETQYF. CDR3 bases: TGCAGCGTTGTTAGCGGGGGCGGAGAGACCCAGTACTTC.